This T cell receptor beta chain was obtained from a study of blood T cell repertoires in COVID-19. Study-wide context: PBMCs, B-cell-depleted T cells, or T cells provided the cDNA or gDNA that made up the material.

Repertoires were generated with immunoSEQ multiplex PCR, while TCRdb's copy carries only in-frame clones and drops some. In the table there are around 250,000 clones, roughly 85% of which are singletons. There are 16 residues in the CDR3. Germline V CDR1 and CDR2: MDHEN, SYDVKM. Deletions cut 1 base from V and 7 bases from J, with 17 bases between. This chain uses TRBV28 with TRBJ2-1, with D tentatively TRBD1 (7 bases). The sample consisted of peripheral blood. The receptor was isolated from a woman aged 25-40 years with active or convalescent COVID-19. The CDR3 nucleotides read TGTGCCAGCAGTTTATCGCGGGACAGAGGAGGAAATGAGCAGTTCTTC. It is translated as CASSLSRDRGGNEQFF.